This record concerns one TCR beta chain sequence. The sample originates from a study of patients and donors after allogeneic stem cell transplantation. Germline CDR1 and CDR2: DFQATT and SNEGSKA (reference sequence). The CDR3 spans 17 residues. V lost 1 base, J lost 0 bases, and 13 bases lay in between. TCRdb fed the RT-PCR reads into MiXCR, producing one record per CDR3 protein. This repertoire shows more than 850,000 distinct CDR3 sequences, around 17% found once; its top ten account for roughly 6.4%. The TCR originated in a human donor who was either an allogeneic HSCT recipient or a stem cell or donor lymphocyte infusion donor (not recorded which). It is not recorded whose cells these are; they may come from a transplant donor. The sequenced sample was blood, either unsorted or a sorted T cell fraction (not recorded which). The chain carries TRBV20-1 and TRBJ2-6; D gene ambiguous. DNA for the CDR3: TGCAGTGCTAGAGCTCGCGGACGCAACTCTGGGGCCAACGTCCTGACTTTC. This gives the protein CSARARGRNSGANVLTF.